Sequencing of this TCR beta chain was carried out in a study of blood T cell repertoires in COVID-19. Study-level background: Donors in the United States, Italy and Spain gave samples during acute or convalescent COVID-19. From T cells, B-cell-depleted T cells, or PBMCs came the material, which was cDNA or gDNA.

With 8 bases clipped from V and 0 bases from J, the junction kept 3 bases outside the gene matches. CDR1 is MNHEY and CDR2 is SMNVEV in the germline V gene (reference sequence). The CDR3 is 13 amino acids. Clones were sequenced by immunoSEQ multiplex PCR, and TCRdb holds only the in-frame ones, with some missing. The profile shows some 200,000 clones, around four fifths of them singletons. Adults between about 18 and 89 years of age took part from 20 to 25 US areas. This sequence joins TRBV27 and TRBJ2-7; TRBD1 aligns across 8 bases. The sequence was obtained from a man between 35 and 55 years old who had recovered from COVID-19. Sequencing input: PBMCs or T cells enriched from blood (not recorded which). CDR3 sequence (DNA): TGTGCCAGCCGAGGGACAGGCTCCTACGAGCAGTACTTC. Translated, it gives CASRGTGSYEQYF.